This T cell receptor (beta chain) was retrieved from a study of cytomegalovirus exposure and HLA in healthy donors. Overall study: For the roughly 400 genotyped donors, approximately 82% fell within the Caucasian-associated ancestry cluster.

The CDR3 covers 14 residues. V shed 4 bases, J shed 6 bases, and the junction held 9 bases outside the gene matches. Looked up from germline, CDR1 is SNHLY and CDR2 is FYNNEI. General study points: The study dropped some indistinguishable V segments, TRBV6-2 and TRBV6-3 among them. Reportedly, TCR beta sequences accurately predicted HLA-A and HLA-B alleles in most subjects. Association of 15,000 to 20,000 TCR beta sequences with HLA alleles was found at 0.05 false discovery rate in a later analysis.

This clone turned up a few times. Its antigen is undetermined. Use of 60 Vbeta and 13 Jbeta primers characterized the PCR. Profiled with immunoSEQ multiplex PCR; TCRdb holds only in-frame clones, not every one. The top ten clones hold less than 3.5% of a sample with some 200,000 clones, around 77% of them seen once. This chain connects TRBV2 to TRBJ2-7, with TRBD1 matching over 7 bases. The TCR originated in a woman in her twenties or thirties in good health and CMV-seronegative. The sample comprised PBMCs. The CDR3 coding sequence is TGTGCCAGCAGTGCCGGGACAGTAGACCTCGAGCAGTACTTC. This encodes CASSAGTVDLEQYF. Drawing the rest from reference TRBV2 and TRBJ2-7, the complete variable domain is EPEVTQTPSHQVTQMGQEVILRCVPISNHLYFYWYRQILGQKVEFLVSFYNNEISEKSEIFDDQFSVERPDGSNFTLKIRSTKLEDSAMYFCASSAGTVDLEQYFGPGTRLTVT.